The 3 T cell receptor beta chains presented below share a single source sample, sequenced in a study of shared clonotypes between healthy human individuals (dated by TCRdb to the early 2020s). The library came from the immunoSEQ multiplex PCR assay. The clones in this table, taken by TCRdb from immuneACCESS, are in-frame only. Not every clone is retained; where verified, under half of the shortfall comes from an unresolved V gene, and the cause of the rest is unknown. This sample gives about 2.4 million clones in total; 90% to 95% of them show up just once. Clones ranked in the top ten supply 0.36% of the sample. The sample taken for sequencing was naive CD4+ T cells from PBMCs. Taken with the paper, the label for cell subset or site translates to: CD45RA+ positively selected. The source is a man younger than 35 in good health. Some clones in this sample may be carry-over from other donors' samples.

V is TRBV10-1 and J is TRBJ2-2; D remains ambiguous. Germline loops: CDR1 WNHNN, CDR2 SYGVQD (reference sequence). The CDR3 sequence is 13 residues long. The V end was cut by 6 bases, the J end by 3 bases, with 8 bases between. CDR3 coding DNA: TGCGCCAGCAGAAGAGAGGACACCGGGGAGCTGTTTTTT. This gives the protein CASRREDTGELFF.

This chain connects TRBV5-1 to TRBJ2-1; 8 bases line up with TRBD2. CDR1 and CDR2 from the germline V gene are SGHRS and YFSETQ. The ends lost 3 bases at V and 8 bases at J; junction bases unmatched: 7. This CDR3 is 14 amino acids long. The CDR3: CASSSAGEMHEQFF. The CDR3 nucleotides read TGCGCCAGCAGCTCAGCGGGAGAAATGCATGAGCAGTTCTTC.

The V and J genes are TRBV7-3 and TRBJ2-1; 8 positions match TRBD1. The CDR3 contains 15 residues. V shed 1 base, J shed 8 bases, and the junction held 7 bases outside the gene matches. The germline CDR1 and CDR2 sequences are SGHTA and FQGTGA. The CDR3 sequence is CASSLSRTGWHEQFF. The CDR3, as DNA: TGTGCCAGCAGCTTAAGTAGGACAGGGTGGCATGAGCAGTTCTTC.